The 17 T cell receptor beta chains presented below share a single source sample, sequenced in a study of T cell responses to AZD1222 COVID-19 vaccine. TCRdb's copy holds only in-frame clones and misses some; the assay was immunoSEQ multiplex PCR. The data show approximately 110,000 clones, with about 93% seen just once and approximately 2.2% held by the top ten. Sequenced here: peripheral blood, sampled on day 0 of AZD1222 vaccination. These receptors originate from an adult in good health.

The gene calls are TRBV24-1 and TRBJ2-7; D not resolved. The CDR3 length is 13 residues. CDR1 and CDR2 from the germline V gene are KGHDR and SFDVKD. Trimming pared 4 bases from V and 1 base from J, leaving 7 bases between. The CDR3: CATSEAGSYEQYF. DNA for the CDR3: TGTGCCACCAGTGAAGCAGGATCCTACGAGCAGTACTTC.

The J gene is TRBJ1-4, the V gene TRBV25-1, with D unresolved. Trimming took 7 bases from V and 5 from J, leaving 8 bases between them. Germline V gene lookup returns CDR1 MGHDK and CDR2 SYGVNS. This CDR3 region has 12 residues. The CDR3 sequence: CASNGANEKLFF. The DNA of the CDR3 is TGTGCCAGCAATGGAGCCAATGAAAAACTGTTTTTT.

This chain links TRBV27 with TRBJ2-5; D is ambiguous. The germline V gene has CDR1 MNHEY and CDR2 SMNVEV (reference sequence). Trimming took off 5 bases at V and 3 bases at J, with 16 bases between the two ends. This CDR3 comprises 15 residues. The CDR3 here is CASSHFAIGKETQYF. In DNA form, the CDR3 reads TGTGCCAGCAGTCATTTCGCTATTGGGAAAGAGACCCAGTACTTC.

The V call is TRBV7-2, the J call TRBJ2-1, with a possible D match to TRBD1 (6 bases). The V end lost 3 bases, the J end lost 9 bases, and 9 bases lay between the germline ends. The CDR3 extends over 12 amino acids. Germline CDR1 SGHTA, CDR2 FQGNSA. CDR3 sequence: CASSFPGVEQFF. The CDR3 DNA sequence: TGTGCCAGCAGCTTCCCAGGGGTTGAGCAGTTCTTC.

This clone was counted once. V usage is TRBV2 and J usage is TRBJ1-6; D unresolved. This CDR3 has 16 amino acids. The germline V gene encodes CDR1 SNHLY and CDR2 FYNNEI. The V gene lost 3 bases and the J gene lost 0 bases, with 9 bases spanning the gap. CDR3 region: CASSDRTSSYNSPLHF. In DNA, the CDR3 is TGTGCCAGCAGTGATCGGACGAGCTCCTATAATTCACCCCTCCACTTT.

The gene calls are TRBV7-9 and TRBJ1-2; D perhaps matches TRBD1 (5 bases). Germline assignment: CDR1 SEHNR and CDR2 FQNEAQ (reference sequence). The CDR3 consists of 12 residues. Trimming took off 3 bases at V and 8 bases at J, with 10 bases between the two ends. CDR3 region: CASSLRGSGYTF. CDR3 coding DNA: TGTGCCAGCAGCTTGAGGGGATCGGGCTACACCTTC.

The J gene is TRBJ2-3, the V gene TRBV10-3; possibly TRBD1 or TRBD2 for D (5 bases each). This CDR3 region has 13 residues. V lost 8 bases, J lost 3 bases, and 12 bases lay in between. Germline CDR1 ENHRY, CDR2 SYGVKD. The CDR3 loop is CAIGGAVTDTQYF. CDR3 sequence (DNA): TGTGCCATCGGGGGAGCTGTGACAGATACGCAGTATTTT.

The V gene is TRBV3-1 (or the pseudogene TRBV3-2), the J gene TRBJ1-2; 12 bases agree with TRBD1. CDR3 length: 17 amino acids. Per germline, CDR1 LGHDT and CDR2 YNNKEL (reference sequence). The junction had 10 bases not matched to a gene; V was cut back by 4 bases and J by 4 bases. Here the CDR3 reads CASSPGQGAGVGYGYTF. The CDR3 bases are TGTGCCAGCAGCCCGGGACAGGGGGCAGGTGTTGGCTATGGCTACACCTTC.

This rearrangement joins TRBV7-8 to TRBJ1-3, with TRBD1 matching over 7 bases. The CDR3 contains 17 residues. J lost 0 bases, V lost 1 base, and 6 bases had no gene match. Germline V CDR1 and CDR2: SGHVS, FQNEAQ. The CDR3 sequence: CASSLVFKGASGNTIYF. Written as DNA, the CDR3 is TGTGCCAGCAGCTTAGTTTTCAAGGGGGCCTCTGGAAACACCATATATTTT. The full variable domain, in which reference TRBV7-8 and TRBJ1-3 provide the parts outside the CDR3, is GAGVSQSPRYKVAKRGQDVALRCDPISGHVSLFWYQQALGQGPEFLTYFQNEAQLDKSGLPSDRFFAERPEGSVSTLKIQRTQQEDSAVYLCASSLVFKGASGNTIYFGEGSWLTVV.

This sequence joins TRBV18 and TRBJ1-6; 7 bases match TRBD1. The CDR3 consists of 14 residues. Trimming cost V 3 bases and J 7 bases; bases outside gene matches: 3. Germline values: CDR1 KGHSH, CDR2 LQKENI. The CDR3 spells CASSPGQPNSPLHF. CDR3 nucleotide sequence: TGTGCCAGCTCACCGGGACAGCCCAATTCACCCCTCCACTTT.

This CDR3 is CASSDPRGGGGMNTEAFF. The CDR3 DNA reads as TGTGCCAGCAGTGATCCTAGGGGGGGCGGTGGGATGAACACTGAAGCTTTCTTT. The chain has TRBV2 and TRBJ1-1; tentative D call: TRBD1 (6 bases). Germline CDR1 SNHLY, CDR2 FYNNEI. This CDR3 region has 18 residues. Trimming shortened V by 3 bases and J by 0 bases, and 20 bases separated the two germline ends.

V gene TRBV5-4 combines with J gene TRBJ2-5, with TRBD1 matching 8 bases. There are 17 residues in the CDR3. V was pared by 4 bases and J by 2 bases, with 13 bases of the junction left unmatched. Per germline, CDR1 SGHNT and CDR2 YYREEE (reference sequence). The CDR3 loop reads CASSKMEDRAGQETQYF. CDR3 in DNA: TGTGCCAGCAGCAAGATGGAGGACAGGGCAGGACAAGAGACCCAGTACTTC.

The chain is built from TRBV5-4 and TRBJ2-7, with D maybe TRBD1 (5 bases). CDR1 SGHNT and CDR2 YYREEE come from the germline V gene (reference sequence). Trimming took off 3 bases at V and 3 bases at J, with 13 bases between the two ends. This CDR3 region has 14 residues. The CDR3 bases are TGTGCCAGCAGCTGGAAACAGGTAGACTACGAGCAGTACTTC. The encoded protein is CASSWKQVDYEQYF.

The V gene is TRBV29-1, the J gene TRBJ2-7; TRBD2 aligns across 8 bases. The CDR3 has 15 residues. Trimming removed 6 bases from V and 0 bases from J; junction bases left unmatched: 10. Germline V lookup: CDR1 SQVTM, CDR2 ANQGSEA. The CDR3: CSVQSFSGVSYEQYF. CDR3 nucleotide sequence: TGCAGCGTGCAGTCTTTTAGCGGGGTCTCCTACGAGCAGTACTTC.

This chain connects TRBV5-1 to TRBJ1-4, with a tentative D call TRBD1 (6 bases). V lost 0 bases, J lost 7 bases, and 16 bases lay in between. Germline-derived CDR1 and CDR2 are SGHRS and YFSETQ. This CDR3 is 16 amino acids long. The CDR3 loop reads CASSLASPGQREKLFF. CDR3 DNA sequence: TGCGCCAGCAGCTTGGCTTCCCCGGGACAACGTGAAAAACTGTTTTTT.

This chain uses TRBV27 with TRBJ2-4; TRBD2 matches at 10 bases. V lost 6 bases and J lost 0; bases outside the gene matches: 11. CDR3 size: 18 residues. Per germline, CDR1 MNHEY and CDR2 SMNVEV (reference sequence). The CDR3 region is CASRRRLAGSLAKNIQYF. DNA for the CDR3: TGTGCCAGCAGACGGAGACTAGCGGGCAGTCTAGCCAAAAACATTCAGTACTTC.

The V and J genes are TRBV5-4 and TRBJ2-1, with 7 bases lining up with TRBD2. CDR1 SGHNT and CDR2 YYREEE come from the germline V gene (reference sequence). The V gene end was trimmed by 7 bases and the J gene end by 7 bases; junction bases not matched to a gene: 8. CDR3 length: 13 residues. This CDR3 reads CASRDYSENEQFF. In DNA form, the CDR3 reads TGTGCCAGCCGGGACTACTCCGAAAATGAGCAGTTCTTC.